The 25 T cell receptor beta chains presented below share a single source sample, sequenced in a study of metastatic and nonmetastatic thyroid tumors. Before thyroid surgery, none of the patients had received any treatment. From the PCR reads, TCRdb re-called clones with MiXCR. The data hold about 14,000 clones, with under 30% observed a single time. The sample comprised blood. These receptors were taken from a female donor with papillary thyroid cancer or a benign thyroid nodule (not recorded which). Some clones in this sample may be carry-over from other donors' samples.

The V gene is TRBV28, the J gene TRBJ1-3, with D tentatively TRBD1 (6 bases). The CDR3 length is 14 residues. The ends were cut back, 6 bases at V and 1 base at J, with 10 bases in the middle. Germline values: CDR1 MDHEN, CDR2 SYDVKM. For the CDR3, the DNA is TGTGCCAGCAGCTTTGACAGGTCTGGAAACACCATATATTTT. This codes for CASSFDRSGNTIYF.

This clone was counted at least ten times. The chain joins TRBV3-1 to TRBJ2-7; possibly TRBD1 for D (5 bases). Per germline, CDR1 LGHDT and CDR2 YNNKEL (reference sequence). The CDR3 runs 16 residues. Between the trimmed V and J ends, which lost 0 bases and 0 bases, there was a span of 12 bases. CDR3 bases: TGTGCCAGCAGCCAAGATCGGCTAGACAGCTCCTACGAGCAGTACTTC. Translating gives CASSQDRLDSSYEQYF.

This clone rates as medium-sized. The rearrangement links TRBV2 to TRBJ2-2; TRBD1 is a possible D gene (6 bases). Trimming took 5 bases from V and 2 from J, leaving 9 bases between them. Germline V gives CDR1 SNHLY, CDR2 FYNNEI. The CDR3 length is 14 residues. The CDR3 loop is CASSRDTNTGELFF. Written as DNA, the CDR3 is TGTGCCAGCAGTCGGGACACTAACACCGGGGAGCTGTTTTTT.

This sequence joins TRBV7-8 and TRBJ2-4; 9 bases map to TRBD1. The closer fit of TRBJ2-1 to the DNA end suggests the J call may be wrong. Germline V gives CDR1 SGHVS, CDR2 FQNEAQ. The CDR3 is 15 residues long. The DNA for the CDR3 is TGTGCCAGCAGCCTCCAGGACAGGGGATGTACTGATCAGTTCTTC. It is translated as CASSLQDRGCTDQFF.

By share, this clone counts as medium-sized. Other DNA sequences from this sample encode an identical CDR3 as well. The chain links TRBV6-1 to TRBJ1-6; D gene ambiguous. Germline V gives CDR1 MNHNS, CDR2 SASEGT. The CDR3 loop spans 14 amino acids. The CDR3 DNA is TGTGCAGCGGGGTACCCCCGAGGGAATTCACCCCTCCACTTT. As protein: CAAGYPRGNSPLHF.

Many counts were recorded for this clone. The J gene is TRBJ1-1, the V gene TRBV5-8, with D maybe TRBD1 (6 bases). The CDR3 runs 13 residues. Germline values: CDR1 SGHTS, CDR2 YDEGEE. V lost 1 base and J lost 4, with 8 bases in between. CDR3 loop: CASSLTGSTEAFF. The CDR3 DNA is TGTGCCAGCAGCTTGACAGGGAGCACTGAAGCTTTCTTT.

This clone was detected only once. The genes are TRBV7-3 and TRBJ2-7, with D maybe TRBD2 (6 bases). Trimming took off 3 bases at V and 4 bases at J, with 10 bases between the two ends. This CDR3 is built from 13 residues. Per germline, CDR1 SGHTA and CDR2 FQGTGA. The CDR3 nucleotides are TGTGCCAGCAGCTTTTCAGGAGGGTACGAGCAGTACTTC. Translating gives CASSFSGGYEQYF. The full variable domain, in which reference TRBV7-3 and TRBJ2-7 provide the parts outside the CDR3, is GAGVSQTPSNKVTEKGKYVELRCDPISGHTALYWYRQSLGQGPEFLIYFQGTGAADDSGLPNDRFFAVRPEGSVSTLKIQRTERGDSAVYLCASSFSGGYEQYFGPGTRLTVT.

This clone was counted ten times or more. The V gene is TRBV29-1, the J gene TRBJ1-2; D unclear. V was cut by 8 bases and J by 8 bases, with 18 bases left in between. Germline CDR1 reads SQVTM; CDR2 reads ANQGSEA. The length of the CDR3 is 12 residues. The CDR3 sequence: CSPLDREGGYTF. The CDR3 coding sequence is TGCAGCCCCCTTGACCGGGAGGGAGGCTACACCTTC.

Turning to this clone: With a much larger clone just one base away, this may be a read error. The V and J genes are TRBV10-3 and TRBJ1-1; no clear D. From germline, CDR1 is ENHRY and CDR2 SYGVKD. The CDR3 is 15 amino acids. Trimming took 10 bases from V and 3 from J, leaving 21 bases between them. The CDR3 DNA sequence: TGTGCCACCTTTGCAGGCAATAGGATAGACACTGAAGCTTTCTTT. The encoded protein is CATFAGNRIDTEAFF.

The chain couples TRBV10-3 to TRBJ2-1, with TRBD2 identical over 7 bases. Germline trimming cut 9 bases from V and 4 bases from J; bases unmatched to any gene: 6. The CDR3 has 13 amino acids. Germline V gene lookup returns CDR1 ENHRY and CDR2 SYGVKD. This CDR3 is CAIGGVGYNEQFF. CDR3 nucleotide sequence: TGTGCCATTGGGGGGGTGGGGTACAATGAGCAGTTCTTC.

The chain couples TRBV20-1 to TRBJ2-3; D ambiguous. The CDR3 length is 11 residues. V was trimmed by 5 bases and J by 5 bases, leaving 8 bases between them. Germline V gene lookup returns CDR1 DFQATT and CDR2 SNEGSKA (reference sequence). The CDR3 DNA reads as TGCAGTGCTGGCCCGATAGATACGCAGTATTTT. Translated: CSAGPIDTQYF.

The chain joins TRBV30 to TRBJ1-3; D not resolved. The CDR3 spans 15 residues. Germline V gives CDR1 GTSNPN, CDR2 SVGIG (reference sequence). V lost 2 bases, J lost 0 bases, and 11 bases lay in between. In DNA, the CDR3 is TGTGCCTGGAGTTATCTAGGCAGCTCTGGAAACACCATATATTTT. Protein: CAWSYLGSSGNTIYF.

The table lists this clone with many counts. This chain connects TRBV30 to TRBJ2-5; D might be TRBD2 (5 bases). The V gene's germline CDR1 is GTSNPN and CDR2 SVGIG (reference sequence). V lost 2 bases and J 7 bases, leaving 11 bases between the germline ends. The CDR3 consists of 12 residues. The CDR3 reads CAWSRARGTQYF. The CDR3 DNA sequence: TGTGCCTGGAGTAGGGCCCGGGGGACCCAGTACTTC.

V usage is TRBV20-1 and J usage is TRBJ2-1, with TRBD2 matching over 8 bases. Germline lookup yields CDR1 DFQATT and CDR2 SNEGSKA (reference sequence). The CDR3 has 15 residues. Germline trimming cut 1 base from V and 4 bases from J; bases unmatched to any gene: 6. Here the CDR3 reads CSARVKAGVYNEQFF. The CDR3 nucleotides read TGCAGTGCTAGAGTTAAAGCGGGAGTTTACAATGAGCAGTTCTTC.

In its sample, this clone was seen many times. This sequence joins TRBV20-1 and TRBJ2-4; TRBD2 might be the D (5 bases). This CDR3 is built from 15 residues. CDR1 is DFQATT and CDR2 is SNEGSKA in the germline V gene (reference sequence). Trimming took 4 bases from V and 0 from J, leaving 13 bases between them. The CDR3 loop reads CSANFGNGAKNIQYF. The CDR3 region has the DNA TGCAGTGCTAATTTCGGGAATGGAGCCAAAAACATTCAGTACTTC.

Worth noting for this clone: A read error may be the cause here, since a much bigger clone is one base away. The chain joins TRBV20-1 to TRBJ2-3; 7 positions agree with TRBD1. This CDR3 region has 15 residues. CDR1 and CDR2 (germline): DFQATT, SNEGSKA (reference sequence). The CDR3 coding sequence is TGCAGTGCTAGAGCCCCGAGGGGGCGCGGAGATAAGCAGTATTTT. This encodes CSARAPRGRGDKQYF.

This clone was observed a handful of times. A much more abundant neighbour one base away suggests this may be a read error. This chain connects TRBV11-2 to TRBJ2-6, with a weak D call TRBD1 (5 bases). There are 18 residues in the CDR3. Germline V gene data show CDR1 as SGHAT and CDR2 as FQNNGV. V lost 4 bases, J lost 0 bases, and 16 bases lay in between. CDR3 sequence reads: CASSSQAGLSSGANVLTF. DNA for the CDR3: TGTGCCAGCAGCTCCCAGGCAGGGTTATCCTCTGGGGCCAACGTCCTGACTTTC.

V usage is TRBV28 and J usage is TRBJ2-5; D call uncertain. The CDR3 runs to 10 residues. V lost 7 bases and J 8 bases, leaving 8 bases between the germline ends. The germline V gene has CDR1 MDHEN and CDR2 SYDVKM. The CDR3 loop reads CASITHTQYF. CDR3 DNA sequence: TGTGCCAGCATCACACATACCCAGTACTTC.

This clone showed up many times. The chain couples TRBV19 to TRBJ1-1, with D unclear. The CDR3 runs 14 residues. Trimming took off 7 bases at V and 0 bases at J, with 12 bases between the two ends. The V gene's germline CDR1 is LNHDA and CDR2 SQIVND (reference sequence). The CDR3 DNA reads TGTGCCAGTAACCTGGTGGAGTTGAACACTGAAGCTTTCTTT. This encodes CASNLVELNTEAFF.

The V and J genes are TRBV20-1 and TRBJ1-1, with D unresolved. V lost 2 bases and J 0 bases, leaving 16 bases between the germline ends. Germline V CDR1 and CDR2: DFQATT, SNEGSKA (reference sequence). CDR3 size: 16 residues. The CDR3 reads CSARMSTTRMNTEAFF. CDR3 sequence (DNA): TGCAGTGCTAGAATGTCAACAACCCGGATGAACACTGAAGCTTTCTTT.

Sample share makes this clone medium-sized. The chain is built from TRBV24-1 and TRBJ2-7, with TRBD1 identical over 7 bases. This CDR3 contains 14 residues. V lost 4 bases, J lost 2 bases, and 4 bases stayed unmatched. CDR1 KGHDR and CDR2 SFDVKD come from the germline V gene. The CDR3: CATSDSGQAYEQYF. The CDR3 bases are TGTGCCACCAGTGACTCTGGACAGGCCTACGAGCAGTACTTC.

In this sample, this clone turned up many times. The chain couples TRBV20-1 to TRBJ1-5, with a tentative D call TRBD1 (6 bases). Germline V gene data show CDR1 as DFQATT and CDR2 as SNEGSKA (reference sequence). The CDR3 sequence is 15 residues long. V lost 1 base and J lost 3, with 13 bases in between. Here the CDR3 reads CSARVPGTINQPQHF. In DNA, the CDR3 is TGCAGTGCTAGAGTCCCAGGGACAATCAATCAGCCCCAGCATTTT.

By sample fraction, this clone is medium-sized. This chain links TRBV5-1 with TRBJ1-6, with unresolved D. V gave up 0 bases and J gave up 7 bases, with 5 bases separating them. From germline, CDR1 is SGHRS and CDR2 YFSETQ. CDR3 length: 13 residues. CDR3 bases: TGCGCCAGCAGCTTGGTAGGGAATTCACCCCTCCACTTT. Its protein product is CASSLVGNSPLHF.

There are many counts of this clone. The rearrangement links TRBV2 to TRBJ2-1; TRBD2 matches 9 bases. The CDR3 consists of 16 residues. Trimming took 1 base from V and 8 from J; bases not matched to a gene: 9. Germline V gene sequence: CDR1 SNHLY, CDR2 FYNNEI. The CDR3 DNA is TGTGCCAGCAGTGAAGACGCGGGAGGGTCTGGGGATGAGCAGTTCTTC. This encodes CASSEDAGGSGDEQFF.

This clone was counted only a few times. The genes are TRBV6-1 and TRBJ2-3, with D unclear. V shed 4 bases and J shed 1 base, with 6 bases lying between them. CDR1 is MNHNS, CDR2 SASEGT, per germline. The CDR3 is 13 residues long. The CDR3 DNA reads as TGTGCCAGCAGTGCCAGGCGCACAGATACGCAGTATTTT. Its translation is CASSARRTDTQYF.